The 8 T cell receptor beta chains below all came from one sample that was sequenced in a study of T cells after yellow fever vaccination. TCRdb independently ran MiXCR on the 5' RACE reads; one entry per CDR3 protein. The sample lists about 500,000 distinct CDR3 sequences; roughly a sixth were seen once. Sequencing used PBMCs, obtained 5 to 6 days after the first yellow fever vaccination. These receptors were taken from a man aged 18 to 29 who received the YFV17D yellow fever vaccine.

This clonotype has a count of ten or more. The V gene is TRBV5-1, the J gene TRBJ1-5; D gene ambiguous. CDR1 and CDR2 (germline): SGHRS, YFSETQ. The CDR3 loop spans 14 amino acids. Trimming cost V 4 bases and J 5 bases, with 13 bases left between them. The CDR3 DNA sequence: TGCGCCAGCAGCCTCGGATGGCAGGATCAGCCCCAGCATTTT. This sequence encodes CASSLGWQDQPQHF.

This clonotype has a handful of counts. The rearrangement joins TRBV20-1 to TRBJ1-1, with D unclear. The CDR3 has 11 residues. Germline V gene lookup returns CDR1 DFQATT and CDR2 SNEGSKA (reference sequence). Trimming cost V 5 bases and J 6 bases, with 10 bases left between them. The CDR3 coding sequence is TGCAGTGCTTTATTTCTCTCTGAAGCTTTCTTT. This translates into CSALFLSEAFF.

There are a few counts of this clonotype. This rearrangement joins TRBV12-3 or TRBV12-4 to TRBJ2-7; D is perhaps TRBD2 (5 bases). V gave up 8 bases and J gave up 5 bases, with 13 bases separating them. The CDR3 is 12 residues long. DNA of the CDR3: TGTGCCAGCGCGGGTTTAGGTGACGAGCAGTACTTC. This sequence encodes CASAGLGDEQYF.

This clonotype has more than one count but fewer than ten. The chain has TRBV9 and TRBJ1-1, with TRBD1 matching over 8 bases. J was trimmed by 2 bases and V by 4 bases; bases with no gene match: 10. Germline V gene data show CDR1 as SGDLS and CDR2 as YYNGEE. This CDR3 spans 16 amino acids. CDR3 nucleotides: TGTGCCAGCAGCTTCTCCGGGACAGGTGATAACACTGAAGCTTTCTTT. It codes for CASSFSGTGDNTEAFF.

This clonotype was counted ten times or more. The rearrangement joins TRBV6-5 to TRBJ2-2, with unresolved D. The CDR3 contains 14 residues. Germline V gene sequence: CDR1 MNHEY, CDR2 SVGAGI. The V end lost 2 bases, the J end lost 0 bases, and 4 bases lay between the germline ends. The CDR3 here is CASSYSPNTGELFF. The CDR3 nucleotides are TGTGCCAGCAGTTACAGCCCGAACACCGGGGAGCTGTTTTTT.

This clonotype was recorded once. The V call is TRBV28, the J call TRBJ1-1; 7 positions match TRBD1. From germline, CDR1 is MDHEN and CDR2 SYDVKM. The CDR3 is made up of 15 amino acids. The trim removed 6 bases at V and 2 bases at J, leaving 9 bases unmatched. CDR3 in DNA: TGTGCCAGCAGCCAACAGGGGATTAGAAACACTGAAGCTTTCTTT. It codes for CASSQQGIRNTEAFF.

The J gene is TRBJ2-7, the V gene TRBV4-1; D is uncertain. Germline V gives CDR1 MGHRA, CDR2 YSYEKL. The CDR3 has 13 amino acids. Trimming pared 6 bases from V and 6 bases from J, leaving 15 bases between. The DNA for the CDR3 is TGCGCCAGCAGTATGGATGGGGTCGGCGAGCAGTACGTC. This codes for CASSMDGVGEQYV.

This clonotype appeared a few times. This chain links TRBV6-2 or TRBV6-3 with TRBJ2-7; 8 bases line up with TRBD1. Germline V gene sequence: CDR1 MNHEY, CDR2 SVGEGT. Trimming at V came to 6 bases and at J to 9 bases, leaving 10 bases not matched to a gene. The CDR3 consists of 13 residues. This chain's CDR3 is CASRIDRGGVQYV. The DNA of the CDR3 is TGTGCCAGCAGAATCGACAGGGGTGGAGTGCAGTACGTC.